This section outlines one T cell receptor beta chain sequence together with its context. In TCRdb, the 5' RACE reads were re-called with MiXCR into one record per CDR3 protein. The sample carries 650,000 to 800,000 distinct CDR3 sequences, 8.6% recorded once. This specimen belongs to a study of identical twins. Germline V gene sequence: CDR1 LGHNA, CDR2 YSLEER. This CDR3 comprises 15 residues. V was pared by 6 bases and J by 1 base, with 6 bases of the junction left unmatched. The same specimen was also included in a second study, on yellow fever vaccine responses in identical twins.

This sequence was found in a woman aged 18-30 years in good health. The genes are TRBV4-3 and TRBJ2-7; 10 bases are shared with TRBD1. Source material: PBMCs. CDR3 nucleotide sequence: TGCGCCAGCAGTTATCGGACAGGGGGGTCCTACGAGCAGTACTTC. Protein product: CASSYRTGGSYEQYF.